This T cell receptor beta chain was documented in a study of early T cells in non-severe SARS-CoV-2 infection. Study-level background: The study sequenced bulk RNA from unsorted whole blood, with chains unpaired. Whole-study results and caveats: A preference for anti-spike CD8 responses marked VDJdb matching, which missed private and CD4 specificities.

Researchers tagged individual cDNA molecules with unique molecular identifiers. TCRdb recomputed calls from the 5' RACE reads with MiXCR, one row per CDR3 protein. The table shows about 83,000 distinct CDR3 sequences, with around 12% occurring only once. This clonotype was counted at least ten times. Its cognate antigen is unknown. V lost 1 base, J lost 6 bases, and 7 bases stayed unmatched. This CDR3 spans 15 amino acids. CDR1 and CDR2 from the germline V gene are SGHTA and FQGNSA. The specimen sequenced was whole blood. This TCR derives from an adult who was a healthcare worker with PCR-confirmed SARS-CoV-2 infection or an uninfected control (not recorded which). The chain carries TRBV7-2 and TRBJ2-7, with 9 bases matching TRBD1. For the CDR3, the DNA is TGTGCCAGCAGCTTAGTGTACAGGGGGCATCCCGAGCAGTACTTC. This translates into CASSLVYRGHPEQYF.